A selection of T cell receptor beta chains follows, all from one sample in a study of blood T cell repertoires in COVID-19. The repertoire was sequenced with immunoSEQ multiplex PCR; TCRdb's copy has only in-frame clones and lacks some. The sample lists roughly 200,000 clones, 70% to 90% seen once, with approximately 25% in the top ten. Sequenced input: PBMCs or T cells enriched from blood (not recorded which). Every receptor here comes from a woman aged 40 to 49 in a cohort exposed to, infected with or recovered from COVID-19 (not recorded which). The CDR3 runs from the conserved cysteine through the conserved F or W. D genes are given only for firm matches. Clone size is given for some rows only: seen once, a few or many times, or a class if the clone is expanded.

abundance: -; d_gene: -; j_gene: TRBJ1-4; v_gene: TRBV7-6; CDR3aa: CASSPYRAGVPNEKLFF; CDR3nt: TGTGCCAGCAGCCCCTATCGGGCGGGCGTTCCTAATGAAAAACTGTTTTTT
abundance: -; d_gene: -; j_gene: TRBJ2-7; v_gene: TRBV9; CDR3aa: CASSGYRDEQYF; CDR3nt: TGTGCCAGCAGCGGATACAGGGACGAGCAGTACTTC
abundance: -; d_gene: TRBD1; j_gene: TRBJ2-4; v_gene: TRBV18; CDR3aa: CASSPDRGQGLVNIQYF; CDR3nt: TGTGCCAGCTCACCGGACCGGGGACAGGGGTTAGTGAACATTCAGTACTTC
abundance: once; d_gene: -; j_gene: TRBJ2-5; v_gene: TRBV7-2; CDR3aa: CASSLRQGETQYF; CDR3nt: TGTGCCAGCAGCTTACGGCAGGGTGAGACCCAGTACTTC
abundance: -; d_gene: TRBD1; j_gene: TRBJ1-1; v_gene: TRBV5-1; CDR3aa: CASSPKTGQGAGTEAFF; CDR3nt: TGCGCCAGCAGCCCTAAGACCGGACAGGGGGCGGGGACTGAAGCTTTCTTT
abundance: once; d_gene: -; j_gene: TRBJ2-3; v_gene: TRBV25-1; CDR3aa: CASSEYGTDTQYF; CDR3nt: TGTGCCAGCAGTGAATACGGCACAGATACGCAGTATTTT
abundance: many; d_gene: -; j_gene: TRBJ1-4; v_gene: TRBV6-6; CDR3aa: CASSYDSGNEKLFF; CDR3nt: TGTGCCAGCAGTTACGACAGCGGGAATGAAAAACTGTTTTTT
abundance: -; d_gene: TRBD1; j_gene: TRBJ1-5; v_gene: TRBV28; CDR3aa: CASSTTGRQPQHF; CDR3nt: TGTGCCAGCAGTACGACAGGGAGGCAGCCCCAGCATTTT
abundance: -; d_gene: TRBD1; j_gene: TRBJ2-6; v_gene: TRBV7-9; CDR3aa: CASSLGQGISGANVLTF; CDR3nt: TGTGCCAGCAGCTTGGGACAGGGCATCTCTGGGGCCAACGTCCTGACTTTC
abundance: few; d_gene: TRBD1; j_gene: TRBJ1-5; v_gene: TRBV7-9; CDR3aa: CASSPGQGQHQPQHF; CDR3nt: TGTGCCAGCAGCCCGGGACAGGGCCAACATCAGCCCCAGCATTTT
abundance: -; d_gene: -; j_gene: TRBJ1-1; v_gene: TRBV9; CDR3aa: CASSVVANTEAFF; CDR3nt: TGTGCCAGCAGCGTAGTGGCCAACACTGAAGCTTTCTTT
abundance: -; d_gene: -; j_gene: TRBJ2-2; v_gene: TRBV5-4; CDR3aa: CASSLGWAGNFAGELFF; CDR3nt: TGTGCCAGCAGCTTGGGATGGGCAGGGAACTTCGCCGGGGAGCTGTTTTTT
abundance: -; d_gene: TRBD1; j_gene: TRBJ1-5; v_gene: TRBV30; CDR3aa: CAWSSGQGGNQPQHF; CDR3nt: TGTGCCTGGAGTTCTGGACAGGGTGGCAATCAGCCCCAGCATTTT
abundance: few; d_gene: -; j_gene: TRBJ1-5; v_gene: TRBV5-6; CDR3aa: CASSLARGYQPQHF; CDR3nt: TGTGCCAGCAGCTTGGCCCGGGGGTACCAGCCCCAGCATTTT
abundance: -; d_gene: -; j_gene: TRBJ1-5; v_gene: TRBV2; CDR3aa: CASGARGSRQPQHF; CDR3nt: TGTGCCAGCGGCGCCAGGGGTTCGAGGCAGCCCCAGCATTTT
abundance: -; d_gene: TRBD1; j_gene: TRBJ1-2; v_gene: TRBV7-9; CDR3aa: CASSSTGNGYTF; CDR3nt: TGTGCCAGCAGCTCGACAGGGAACGGCTACACCTTC
abundance: -; d_gene: TRBD1; j_gene: TRBJ1-3; v_gene: TRBV27; CDR3aa: CASSSRPGTGSAGNTIYF; CDR3nt: TGTGCCAGCAGTTCTCGTCCCGGGACAGGGTCAGCGGGAAACACCATATATTTT
abundance: -; d_gene: TRBD1; j_gene: TRBJ1-3; v_gene: TRBV11-2; CDR3aa: CASSLKARGPGNTIYF; CDR3nt: TGTGCCAGCAGCTTAAAGGCTAGGGGGCCTGGAAACACCATATATTTT
abundance: -; d_gene: TRBD1; j_gene: TRBJ1-3; v_gene: TRBV13; CDR3aa: CASGTGGNTIYF; CDR3nt: TGTGCCAGCGGGACAGGGGGAAACACCATATATTTT
abundance: once; d_gene: -; j_gene: TRBJ2-3; v_gene: TRBV10-1; CDR3aa: CASSTGTDSTDTQYF; CDR3nt: TGCGCCAGCAGCACAGGGACGGACAGCACAGATACGCAGTATTTT
abundance: -; d_gene: TRBD2; j_gene: TRBJ2-4; v_gene: TRBV7-2; CDR3aa: CASSLMTSGIGDIQYF; CDR3nt: TGTGCCAGCAGCTTAATGACTAGCGGGATAGGGGACATTCAGTACTTC
abundance: -; d_gene: -; j_gene: TRBJ2-5; v_gene: TRBV2; CDR3aa: CASLLRETQYF; CDR3nt: TGTGCCAGCCTGCTGCGGGAGACCCAGTACTTC
abundance: -; d_gene: TRBD1; j_gene: TRBJ1-1; v_gene: TRBV29-1; CDR3aa: CSVEVGQGNTEAFF; CDR3nt: TGCAGCGTTGAAGTCGGACAGGGGAACACTGAAGCTTTCTTT
abundance: -; d_gene: TRBD1; j_gene: TRBJ1-1; v_gene: TRBV25-1; CDR3aa: CASSVGDGRGTEAFF; CDR3nt: TGTGCCAGCAGTGTTGGGGACGGCAGGGGGACTGAAGCTTTCTTT
abundance: -; d_gene: TRBD1; j_gene: TRBJ1-2; v_gene: TRBV19; CDR3aa: CASSMRGQGRAGGYTF; CDR3nt: TGTGCCAGTAGTATGCGGGGACAGGGAAGGGCGGGCGGCTACACCTTC
abundance: -; d_gene: -; j_gene: TRBJ2-4; v_gene: TRBV4-1; CDR3aa: CASSQNRVTKNIQYF; CDR3nt: TGCGCCAGCAGCCAGAACAGGGTAACCAAAAACATTCAGTACTTC
abundance: -; d_gene: -; j_gene: TRBJ2-3; v_gene: TRBV9; CDR3aa: CASSPYTTLTDTQYF; CDR3nt: TGTGCCAGCAGCCCTTACACAACCCTCACAGATACGCAGTATTTT
abundance: -; d_gene: TRBD1; j_gene: TRBJ2-5; v_gene: TRBV18; CDR3aa: CASSPRTGQETQYF; CDR3nt: TGTGCCAGCTCACCGAGGACAGGCCAAGAGACCCAGTACTTC
abundance: -; d_gene: -; j_gene: TRBJ2-5; v_gene: TRBV11-2; CDR3aa: CASSPQKETQYF; CDR3nt: TGTGCCAGCAGCCCGCAGAAAGAGACCCAGTACTTC
abundance: -; d_gene: TRBD2; j_gene: TRBJ2-3; v_gene: TRBV27; CDR3aa: CASSLTSEGEDTQYF; CDR3nt: TGTGCCAGCAGCTTGACTAGCGAGGGAGAAGATACGCAGTATTTT
abundance: -; d_gene: TRBD2; j_gene: TRBJ2-3; v_gene: TRBV10-2; CDR3aa: CASSPLKRGSTDTQYF; CDR3nt: TGCGCCAGCAGCCCCCTCAAGCGGGGTAGCACAGATACGCAGTATTTT
abundance: -; d_gene: TRBD2; j_gene: TRBJ2-3; v_gene: TRBV25-1; CDR3aa: CASSEETRAGGYTDTQYF; CDR3nt: TGTGCCAGCAGTGAGGAAACTAGGGCGGGGGGTTACACAGATACGCAGTATTTT
abundance: once; d_gene: -; j_gene: TRBJ1-2; v_gene: TRBV7-2; CDR3aa: CASSPRGEGSYTF; CDR3nt: TGTGCCAGCAGCCCACGGGGGGAGGGGAGCTACACCTTC
abundance: -; d_gene: TRBD1; j_gene: TRBJ1-2; v_gene: TRBV6-2/TRBV6-3; CDR3aa: CASSLPRTGYGYTF; CDR3nt: TGTGCCAGCAGCCTCCCCAGGACAGGCTATGGCTACACCTTC
abundance: -; d_gene: TRBD1; j_gene: TRBJ1-1; v_gene: TRBV6-5; CDR3aa: CASSLQTGPNTEAFF; CDR3nt: TGTGCCAGCAGTCTACAGACAGGGCCGAACACTGAAGCTTTCTTT
abundance: -; d_gene: TRBD1; j_gene: TRBJ1-1; v_gene: TRBV27; CDR3aa: CASSQRTGRDTEAFF; CDR3nt: TGTGCCAGCAGTCAACGGACAGGGAGAGACACTGAAGCTTTCTTT
abundance: -; d_gene: TRBD1; j_gene: TRBJ2-7; v_gene: TRBV4-2; CDR3aa: CASSQRTGGAEQYF; CDR3nt: TGTGCCAGCAGCCAACGGACAGGGGGCGCCGAGCAGTACTTC
abundance: -; d_gene: TRBD1; j_gene: TRBJ1-5; v_gene: TRBV7-9; CDR3aa: CASSPGTGGYQPQHF; CDR3nt: TGTGCCAGCAGCCCCGGGACAGGGGGATATCAGCCCCAGCATTTT
abundance: -; d_gene: -; j_gene: TRBJ1-1; v_gene: TRBV27; CDR3aa: CASKTGAGAAAEAFF; CDR3nt: TGTGCCAGTAAGACAGGAGCTGGGGCCGCCGCCGAAGCTTTCTTT
abundance: -; d_gene: -; j_gene: TRBJ1-3; v_gene: TRBV6-5; CDR3aa: CASSYSQGAQGNTIYF; CDR3nt: TGTGCCAGCAGTTACTCCCAAGGGGCGCAAGGAAACACCATATATTTT
abundance: -; d_gene: -; j_gene: TRBJ1-1; v_gene: TRBV10-3; CDR3aa: CAISEPTTGPSGAFF; CDR3nt: TGTGCCATCAGTGAGCCTACGACAGGACCTTCAGGAGCTTTCTTT
abundance: -; d_gene: -; j_gene: TRBJ1-3; v_gene: TRBV11-2; CDR3aa: CASSFSGASGNTIYF; CDR3nt: TGTGCCAGCAGCTTTAGTGGGGCCTCTGGAAACACCATATATTTT
abundance: -; d_gene: TRBD2; j_gene: TRBJ2-3; v_gene: TRBV2; CDR3aa: CADLGASGGDTDTQYF; CDR3nt: TGTGCCGACCTTGGGGCTAGCGGGGGGGACACAGATACGCAGTATTTT
abundance: -; d_gene: TRBD1; j_gene: TRBJ1-4; v_gene: TRBV7-8; CDR3aa: CASSLDHRGYEKLFF; CDR3nt: TGTGCCAGCAGCTTAGATCACAGGGGTTATGAAAAACTGTTTTTT
abundance: once; d_gene: TRBD2; j_gene: TRBJ2-1; v_gene: TRBV24-1; CDR3aa: CATSDLQGSGLAGRDEQFF; CDR3nt: TGTGCCACCAGTGATCTCCAGGGGTCCGGACTAGCGGGAAGGGATGAGCAGTTCTTC
abundance: -; d_gene: TRBD1; j_gene: TRBJ1-1; v_gene: TRBV6-5; CDR3aa: CASSYLRTRGSTEAFF; CDR3nt: TGTGCCAGCAGTTACTTAAGGACCAGGGGGAGCACTGAAGCTTTCTTT
abundance: -; d_gene: -; j_gene: TRBJ1-5; v_gene: TRBV28; CDR3aa: CASSPILPTGSNQPQHF; CDR3nt: TGTGCCAGCAGTCCGATACTCCCAACAGGGAGCAATCAGCCCCAGCATTTT
abundance: -; d_gene: -; j_gene: TRBJ2-7; v_gene: TRBV13; CDR3aa: CASSPGLPYEQYF; CDR3nt: TGTGCCAGCAGCCCCGGTCTCCCCTACGAGCAGTACTTC
abundance: few; d_gene: -; j_gene: TRBJ2-7; v_gene: TRBV3-1/TRBV3-2; CDR3aa: CASSSTIEQYF; CDR3nt: TGTGCCAGCAGCTCAACAATCGAGCAGTACTTC
abundance: -; d_gene: -; j_gene: TRBJ1-1; v_gene: TRBV7-9; CDR3aa: CASSGGAALNTEAFF; CDR3nt: TGTGCCAGCAGCGGGGGGGCCGCGTTGAACACTGAAGCTTTCTTT
abundance: few; d_gene: -; j_gene: TRBJ1-1; v_gene: TRBV6-1; CDR3aa: CASSEGSGMNTEAFF; CDR3nt: TGTGCCAGCAGTGAAGGGTCAGGCATGAACACTGAAGCTTTCTTT
abundance: once; d_gene: TRBD2; j_gene: TRBJ2-1; v_gene: TRBV2; CDR3aa: CASRTSGRDEQFF; CDR3nt: TGTGCCAGCAGAACTAGCGGGAGAGATGAGCAGTTCTTC
abundance: -; d_gene: -; j_gene: TRBJ1-2; v_gene: TRBV19; CDR3aa: CASSTVPNYGYTF; CDR3nt: TGTGCCAGTAGTACAGTACCTAACTATGGCTACACCTTC